This note documents a single TCR beta chain sequence. What it recognizes is unknown. The sample comes from a study of cytomegalovirus exposure and HLA in healthy donors. Study observations and caveats: In vitro, a few CMV-associated chains proved specific for CMV antigens. The authors enumerated some 170 TCR beta chains as linked to cytomegalovirus.

This cohort consisted of healthy bone marrow donors. PCR was performed using 60 Vbeta and 13 Jbeta primers. As handled by the study authors: There were about 80 million unique TCR beta chains by a later count, and approximately 11 million of them were shared. Sequenced by immunoSEQ multiplex PCR; TCRdb stores in-frame clones only, minus some. V and J calls and clone size are those listed in that table; D and trimming were worked out from the DNA. The repertoire includes around 130,000 clones, around 79% of them detected once, and approximately 2.1% sits in the top ten. This TCR was recovered from a woman in her thirties or forties in good health and CMV-seropositive. Sequencing was done on a sample of PBMCs.

In DNA form, the CDR3 reads TGTGCCTGGAGTGTACGGGGGACGCGGCTATACGAGCAGTACTTC. Residues: CAWSVRGTRLYEQYF. V gene TRBV30 combines with J gene TRBJ2-7; tentative D call: TRBD2 (6 bases). The CDR3 sequence is 15 residues long. Trimming took off 0 bases at V and 4 bases at J, with 16 bases between the two ends. Germline assignment: CDR1 GTSNPN and CDR2 SVGIG (reference sequence).